This T cell receptor beta chain came from a study of blood T cells in healthy people across ages (dated by TCRdb to the mid-2010s). About the full investigation: Template switching captured roughly one uniquely barcoded TCR beta cDNA molecule per two T cells in model experiments. Using deep sequencing normalized with unique cDNA molecular identifiers, the study measured how TCR beta repertoire diversity changes with age. The donors were split into four age groups: young (average about 16 years), middle-aged (39), aged (about 56) and long-lived (about 82). For two donors (one aged 18 to 29 and one aged 80 or older), the study analyzed two additional independent replicas of 1 million unique cDNA reads from the same blood draw.

CDR3 length: 13 amino acids, cysteine to phenylalanine. Only CDR3 DNA is held: 39 bases, read in frame from base 1. Sequences SQVTM (CDR1) and ANQGSEA (CDR2) are obtained from the germline V gene. At the junction V is shortened by 5 bases and J by 0 bases, with 5 bases in between. Donors were 39 systemically healthy Caucasian individuals from Russia aged roughly 6 to 100 years. Approximately 9 milliliters of peripheral blood were collected from each donor into EDTA-treated Vacutainer tubes. Ficoll-Paque density-gradient centrifugation was used to isolate PBMCs, with at least 6.5 million per sample. Trizol reagent was used to extract total RNA from PBMCs, with at least 5 micrograms per sample. Naive CD45RAhigh/CD27high T cell percentages were measured by flow cytometry on a PBMC aliquot from every donor. The receptor library was made with 5' RACE. The sequencer listed for this sample is Illumina HiSeq 2500. A second PCR of roughly 6 to 11 cycles was performed with a sample-barcoded 5' primer and a J-beta primer mix. Each TCR beta cDNA molecule received a unique molecular identifier from a template-switch 5' adaptor carrying 12 random nucleotides. Each sample yielded at least 2.5 million CDR3-containing paired-end reads. The Mint cDNA synthesis kit, primed by a TRBC-specific oligonucleotide, was used to synthesize first-strand cDNA from all RNA. All cDNA was treated with uracil-DNA glycosylase and then went through a first 18-cycle PCR with the universal primers M1SS and BC2_uni_R. Turning to the authors' computational methods: For normalization, 1 million high-quality reads were randomly selected from each sample, with every read carrying a distinct molecular identifier. Instead of being binned into consensus sequences, reads that shared molecular identifiers were thrown out. CDR3 identification, clonotype clustering and error correction used MiTCR with a Q25 quality threshold and the strictest error-elimination algorithm. Lower-bound total TCR beta diversity was estimated with a nonparametric unseen species model using Euler transformation. TCRdb reprocessed the public reads (quality trimming at Q25 with fastp, clone calling with MiXCR) and kept in-frame beta chains. Identical CDR3 proteins give one entry, which carries the most common genes and DNA. For this entry, the V and J calls and clone size follow TCRdb and not the study's own pipeline. The table for this sample lists approximately 780,000 distinct CDR3 sequences; about a quarter of them were counted only once. Clones ranked in the top ten supply 3% of the sample.

This clonotype was observed a single time. Its antigen has not been determined. The input lacks base qualities; no much larger clone sits a single base away. Results and caveats for the whole study, not just this receptor: The long-lived group showed more naive CD4+ T cells, fewer expanded clones and increased TCR diversity than the aged group, suggesting age selection. As age increased, observed TCR beta diversity per million T cells dropped in a roughly linear way, and a significant reduction was already evident by age roughly 40. Because profiling used bulk unsorted PBMCs, naive and antigen-experienced compartments could not be compared conclusively. Because the CMV infection status of the donors was unknown, age-related changes in expanded clonotypes may potentially have been confounded. Estimates of total diversity based on one million sequenced T cells were considered lower bounds and underestimates. The percentage of naive T cells measured by flow cytometry correlated strongly with observed TCR beta diversity.

The sample also formed part of further work on T cells of mothers and their children. The second study's paper adds: Donors were nine systemically healthy Caucasian individuals: three mothers and their six children. cDNA synthesis consumed the entire amount of extracted RNA, loaded at around 1.5 ug RNA in each 15 ul reaction. In the second PCR, sample barcodes and 2-4 random nucleotides were introduced via the M1S primer. Over 9.5 million TCR beta CDR3 reads were obtained for each mother, and 2.7 million or so reads were obtained for each child. Thymic selection similarly shapes TCR recombination output in related and unrelated pairs, with minor effect from inherited differences. Normalized repertoire overlap was always found to be slightly, but never significantly, higher in related mother-child pairs than in unrelated mother-child pairs. No persistent microchimeric T cell clones were detected, at a sensitivity of 80 to 100 clones per million clonotypes. In the study, deep NGS was used to compare the TCR beta repertoires of mothers and children, and features distinguishing related mother-child pairs from unrelated individuals were sought. On average, the children were approximately 11 +/- 4 years old, while the mothers were approximately 40 +/- 4 years old. After adapter ligation with NEBNext reagents, the libraries were sequenced on Illumina HiSeq 2000 with 100+100 nt paired-end reads. To avoid cross-contamination, the mother libraries and the child libraries were prepared a month apart and sequenced in separate runs. For each donor, somewhere between roughly 500,000 and 2,100,000 distinct TCR beta clonotypes were identified. Naive TCR beta clonotypes were estimated from low-frequency clonotypes matched to each donor's FACS-determined naive share, without sorting.

The sequence joins TRBV29-1 to TRBJ2-6, with the D segment identity uncertain. The sequencing input was blood. This receptor was obtained from a boy between 10 and 17 years old in good health. The DNA is as follows: TGCAGCGTTATGCCCTCTGGGGCCAACGTCCTGACTTTC. It translates to CSVMPSGANVLTF.